These T cell receptor beta chains were read from a single sample in a study of blood T cell repertoires in COVID-19. Data came from immunoSEQ multiplex PCR; TCRdb stores just in-frame clones and leaves some out. Of around 220,000 clones in the sample, 80% to 85% are singletons; the top ten hold 20%. The sample taken for sequencing was peripheral blood. The receptors come from a man aged 25 to 45 with active or convalescent COVID-19. The CDR3 runs from the conserved cysteine through the conserved F or W. The D gene is left open where the match is weak.

TRBV7-3	TRBJ2-7	TRBD2	TGTGCCAGCAGCAAAGATAGCGGGTTCAACGAGCAGTACTTC	CASSKDSGFNEQYF
TRBV28	TRBJ2-5	NA	TGTGCCAGCAGCAACCAAGAGACCCAGTACTTC	CASSNQETQYF
TRBV4-1	TRBJ1-5	NA	TGCGCCAGCAGCCAAGATCACGGTACCAATCAGCCCCAGCATTTT	CASSQDHGTNQPQHF
TRBV10-1	TRBJ2-5	TRBD2	TGCGCCAGCAGTACTGCAACTAGCGGGAGTGGTGAGACCCAGTACTTC	CASSTATSGSGETQYF
TRBV29-1	TRBJ2-7	NA	TGCAGCGTCACCCTTGTATCGGGGGAGCAGTACTTC	CSVTLVSGEQYF
TRBV7-2	TRBJ2-7	NA	TGTGCCAGCACAACCCCTCCACCGGGAGACCACGAGCAGTACTTC	CASTTPPPGDHEQYF
TRBV6-2/TRBV6-3	TRBJ2-6	TRBD1	TGTGCCAGCAGTTACTGGGGACAGGGGGCATCTGGGGCCAACGTCCTGACTTTC	CASSYWGQGASGANVLTF
TRBV7-6	TRBJ2-2	TRBD2	TGTGCCAGCAGCTTAGTAGCGGGGGACAACACCGGGGAGCTGTTTTTT	CASSLVAGDNTGELFF
TRBV11-3	TRBJ2-1	TRBD2	TGTGCCAGCAGCTCAGGCGGGAGTTCAAATGAGCAGTTCTTC	CASSSGGSSNEQFF
TRBV18	TRBJ1-2	TRBD1	TGTGCCAGCTCACCAAACAGGGACAGACCGAATGGCTACACCTTC	CASSPNRDRPNGYTF